This T cell receptor beta chain was sequenced during a study of shared clonotypes between healthy human individuals. V dropped 8 bases and J dropped 7 bases, with 18 bases sitting between them. This CDR3 spans 13 amino acids. Germline values: CDR1 KGHSH, CDR2 LQKENI. Concerning this clone: Its antigen is undetermined.

Study-wide points: Generation probabilities of non-shared clonotypes were lower (relative to those shared by all four donors).

Sequencing was performed with immunoSEQ multiplex PCR; in TCRdb, only in-frame clones are kept and a portion is missing. The sample holds under 650,000 clones, approximately 95% seen once. Sequences were obtained from naive CD4+ T cells sorted from blood. Subset noted: CD45RA+ positively selected. This rearrangement joins TRBV18 to TRBJ2-7; either TRBD1 or TRBD2 may fit D (5 bases each). The sequence was obtained from a woman aged 25 to 45 in good health. The CDR3 sequence is CASTPGRGGEQYF. The CDR3, as DNA: TGTGCCAGCACGCCGGGACGGGGTGGAGAGCAGTACTTC.